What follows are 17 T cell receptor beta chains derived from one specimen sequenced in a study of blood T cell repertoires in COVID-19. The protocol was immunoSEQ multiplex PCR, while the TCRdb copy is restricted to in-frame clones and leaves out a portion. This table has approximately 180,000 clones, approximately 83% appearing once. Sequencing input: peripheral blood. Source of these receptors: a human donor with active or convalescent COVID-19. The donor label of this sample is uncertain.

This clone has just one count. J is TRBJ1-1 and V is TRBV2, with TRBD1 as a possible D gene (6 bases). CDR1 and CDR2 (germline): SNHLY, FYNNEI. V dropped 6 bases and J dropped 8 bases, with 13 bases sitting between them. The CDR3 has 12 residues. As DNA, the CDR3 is TGTGCCAGCAGGGACAGCTTATTAGAAGCTTTCTTT. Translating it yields CASRDSLLEAFF.

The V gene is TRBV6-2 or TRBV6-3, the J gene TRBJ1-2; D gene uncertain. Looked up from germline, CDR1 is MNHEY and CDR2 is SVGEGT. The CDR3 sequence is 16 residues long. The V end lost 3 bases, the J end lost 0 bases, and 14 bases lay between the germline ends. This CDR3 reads CASSYGGVGANYGYTF. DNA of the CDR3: TGTGCCAGCAGTTATGGAGGAGTCGGAGCTAACTATGGCTACACCTTC.

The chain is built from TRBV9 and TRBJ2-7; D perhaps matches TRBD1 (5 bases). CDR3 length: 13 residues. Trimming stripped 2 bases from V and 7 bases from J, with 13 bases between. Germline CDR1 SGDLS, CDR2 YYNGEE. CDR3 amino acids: CASSVLTQGEQYF. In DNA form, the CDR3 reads TGTGCCAGCAGCGTTTTGACTCAGGGAGAGCAGTACTTC. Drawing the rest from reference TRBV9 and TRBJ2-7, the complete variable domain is DSGVTQTPKHLITATGQRVTLRCSPRSGDLSVYWYQQSLDQGLQFLIQYYNGEERAKGNILERFSAQQFPDLHSELNLSSLELGDSALYFCASSVLTQGEQYFGPGTRLTVT.

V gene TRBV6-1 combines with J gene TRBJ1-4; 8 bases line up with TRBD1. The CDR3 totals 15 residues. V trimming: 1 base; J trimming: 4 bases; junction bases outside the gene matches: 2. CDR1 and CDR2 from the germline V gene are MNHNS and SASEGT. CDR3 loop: CASSEGDRSNEKLFF. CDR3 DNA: TGTGCCAGCAGTGAAGGGGACAGGAGTAATGAAAAACTGTTTTTT.

The CDR3 region is CASSLYKTGYNEQFF. The DNA of the CDR3 is TGTGCCAGCAGCTTATACAAGACAGGTTACAATGAGCAGTTCTTC. The chain carries TRBV7-7 and TRBJ2-1; D is perhaps TRBD1 (6 bases). This CDR3 has 15 amino acids. With 2 bases removed from V and 4 bases from J, the gap between germline ends came to 12 bases. CDR1 is SSHAT, CDR2 FNYEAQ, per germline (reference sequence).

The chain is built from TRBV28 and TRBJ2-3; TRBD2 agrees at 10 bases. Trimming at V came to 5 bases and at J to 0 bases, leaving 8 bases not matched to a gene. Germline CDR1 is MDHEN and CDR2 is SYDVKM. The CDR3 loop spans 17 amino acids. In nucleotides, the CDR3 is TGTGCCAGCAGTCTCTCTAGCGGGGGCCCTAGCACAGATACGCAGTATTTT. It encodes CASSLSSGGPSTDTQYF.

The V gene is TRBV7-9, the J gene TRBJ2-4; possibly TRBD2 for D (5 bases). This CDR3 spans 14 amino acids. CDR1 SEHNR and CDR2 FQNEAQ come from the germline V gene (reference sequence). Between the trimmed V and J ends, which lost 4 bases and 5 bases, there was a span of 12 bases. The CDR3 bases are TGTGCCAGCAGCTACTGGGAGAGGGAAAACATTCAGTACTTC. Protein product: CASSYWERENIQYF. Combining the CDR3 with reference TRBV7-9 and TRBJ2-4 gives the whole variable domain DTGVSQNPRHKITKRGQNVTFRCDPISEHNRLYWYRQTLGQGPEFLTYFQNEAQLEKSRLLSDRFSAERPKGSFSTLEIQRTEQGDSAMYLCASSYWERENIQYFGAGTRLSVL.

The CDR3 region is CASSDDTGQSPLHF. The CDR3 bases are TGTGCCAGTAGTGACGATACAGGGCAATCACCCCTCCACTTT. This chain joins TRBV19 and TRBJ1-6; weak D call: TRBD1 (6 bases). The CDR3 has 14 amino acids. Germline CDR1 reads LNHDA; CDR2 reads SQIVND (reference sequence). V lost 5 bases and J 10 bases, leaving 15 bases between the germline ends.

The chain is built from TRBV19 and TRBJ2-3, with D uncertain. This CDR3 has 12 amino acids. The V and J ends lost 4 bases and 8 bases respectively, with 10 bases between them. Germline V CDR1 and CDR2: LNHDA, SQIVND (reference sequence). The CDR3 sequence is CASSNPGSTQYF. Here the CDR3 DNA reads TGTGCCAGTAGTAACCCCGGGTCTACGCAGTATTTT.

In nucleotides, the CDR3 is TGTGCCAGCAGCACGGACTCTCCGGCGAAACAGTACTTC. Protein product: CASSTDSPAKQYF. This rearrangement joins TRBV11-3 to TRBJ2-7; tentatively, D is TRBD2 (5 bases). Trimming stripped 5 bases from V and 10 bases from J, with 18 bases between. Germline-derived CDR1 and CDR2 are SGHNT and YENEEA. The CDR3 consists of 13 residues.

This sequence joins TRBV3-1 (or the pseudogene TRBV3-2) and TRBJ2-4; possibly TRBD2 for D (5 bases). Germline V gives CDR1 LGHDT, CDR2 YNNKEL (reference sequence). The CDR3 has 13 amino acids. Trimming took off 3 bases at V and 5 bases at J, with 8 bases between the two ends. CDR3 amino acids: CASSHGLENIQYF. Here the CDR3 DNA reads TGTGCCAGCAGCCATGGACTGGAAAACATTCAGTACTTC.

This chain's CDR3 is CASSPTDSDNEKLFF. In nucleotides, the CDR3 is TGTGCCAGCTCACCCACGGACAGTGATAATGAAAAACTGTTTTTT. The V call is TRBV18, the J call TRBJ1-4; a weak D match, TRBD1 (6 bases). The V gene lost 3 bases and the J gene lost 4 bases, with 12 bases spanning the gap. The CDR3 runs 15 residues. Per the germline V gene, CDR1 is KGHSH and CDR2 is LQKENI. Full variable domain (outside the CDR3, taken from reference TRBV18 and TRBJ1-4): NAGVMQNPRHLVRRRGQEARLRCSPMKGHSHVYWYRQLPEEGLKFMVYLQKENIIDESGMPKERFSAEFPKEGPSILRIQQVVRGDSAAYFCASSPTDSDNEKLFFGSGTQLSVL.

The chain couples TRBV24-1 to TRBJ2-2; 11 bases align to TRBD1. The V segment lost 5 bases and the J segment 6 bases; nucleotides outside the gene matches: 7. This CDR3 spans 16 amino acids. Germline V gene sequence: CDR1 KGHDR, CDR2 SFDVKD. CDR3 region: CATSGIRTGGSGELFF. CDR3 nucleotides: TGTGCCACCAGTGGTATAAGGACAGGGGGCTCCGGGGAGCTGTTTTTT.

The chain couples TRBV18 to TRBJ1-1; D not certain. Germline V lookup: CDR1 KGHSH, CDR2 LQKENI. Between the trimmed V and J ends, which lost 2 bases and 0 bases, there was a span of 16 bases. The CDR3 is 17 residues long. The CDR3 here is CASSPSDRLKMNTEAFF. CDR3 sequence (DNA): TGTGCCAGCTCACCATCTGACCGACTTAAAATGAACACTGAAGCTTTCTTT.

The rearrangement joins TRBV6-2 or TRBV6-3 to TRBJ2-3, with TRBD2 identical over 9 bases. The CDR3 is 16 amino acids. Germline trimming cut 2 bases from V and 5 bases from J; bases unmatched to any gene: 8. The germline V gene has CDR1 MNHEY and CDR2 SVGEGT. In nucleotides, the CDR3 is TGTGCCAGCAGTTACCGTGCTAGCGGGGTTAAAGATACGCAGTATTTT. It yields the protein CASSYRASGVKDTQYF.

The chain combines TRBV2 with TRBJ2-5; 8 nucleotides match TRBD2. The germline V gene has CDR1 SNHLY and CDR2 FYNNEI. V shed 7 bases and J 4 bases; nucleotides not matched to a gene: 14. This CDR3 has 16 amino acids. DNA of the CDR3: TGTGCCAGCACGCTCCTGGGACTAGGGGCGGGAGAGACCCAGTACTTC. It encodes CASTLLGLGAGETQYF.

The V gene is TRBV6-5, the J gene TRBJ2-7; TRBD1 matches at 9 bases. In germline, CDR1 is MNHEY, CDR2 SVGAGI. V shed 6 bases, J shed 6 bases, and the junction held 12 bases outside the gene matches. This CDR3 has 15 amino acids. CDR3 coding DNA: TGTGCCAGCAGACGAACCGGGACAGGGTATATCGAGCAGTACTTC. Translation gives CASRRTGTGYIEQYF.